This T cell receptor beta chain was identified during a study of early T cells in non-severe SARS-CoV-2 infection. TCRdb re-derived calls from the 5' RACE reads in MiXCR, one entry per CDR3 protein. The sample carries about 61,000 distinct CDR3 sequences, 9.5% to 15% recorded once. This CDR3 spans 14 amino acids. Germline lookup yields CDR1 SGDLS and CDR2 YYNGEE. V lost 8 bases and J lost 2; bases outside the gene matches: 7. The chain uses TRBV9 and TRBJ2-1; 7 bases are shared with TRBD2. Sequencing was performed on whole blood, taken at baseline. This TCR came from an adult who was a healthcare worker with PCR-confirmed SARS-CoV-2 infection or an uninfected control (not recorded which). The donor label of this sample is uncertain. CDR3 region: CASQRGGPYNEQFF. Written as DNA, the CDR3 is TGTGCCAGTCAGCGGGGTGGTCCCTACAATGAGCAGTTCTTC.